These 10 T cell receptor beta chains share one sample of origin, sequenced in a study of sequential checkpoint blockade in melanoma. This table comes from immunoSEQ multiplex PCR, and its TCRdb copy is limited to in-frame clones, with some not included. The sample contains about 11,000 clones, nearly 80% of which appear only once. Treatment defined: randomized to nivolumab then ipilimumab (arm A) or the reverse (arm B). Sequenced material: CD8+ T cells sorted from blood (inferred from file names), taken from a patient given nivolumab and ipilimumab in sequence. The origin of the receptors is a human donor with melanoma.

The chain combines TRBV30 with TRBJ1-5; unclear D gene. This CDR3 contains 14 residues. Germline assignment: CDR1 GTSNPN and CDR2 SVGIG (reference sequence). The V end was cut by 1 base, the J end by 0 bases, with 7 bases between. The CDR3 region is CAWSAGYSNQPQHF. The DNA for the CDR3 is TGTGCCTGGAGTGCGGGGTATAGCAATCAGCCCCAGCATTTT. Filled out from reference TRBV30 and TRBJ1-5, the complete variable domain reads SQTIHQWPATLVQPVGSPLSLECTVEGTSNPNLYWYRQAAGRGLQLLFYSVGIGQISSEVPQNLSASRPQDRQFILSSKKLLLSDSGFYLCAWSAGYSNQPQHFGDGTRLSIL.

The CDR3 region is CASSLRTGRNTEAFF. The CDR3 nucleotides are TGTGCCAGCAGTCTACGGACAGGCCGGAACACTGAAGCTTTCTTT. The chain recombines TRBV28 with TRBJ1-1; 7 bases are shared with TRBD1. The V gene end was trimmed by 5 bases and the J gene end by 1 base; junction bases not matched to a gene: 7. Germline V gene sequence: CDR1 MDHEN, CDR2 SYDVKM. CDR3 length equals 15 residues. Based on the CDR3 plus reference TRBV28 and TRBJ1-1, the full variable domain is DVKVTQSSRYLVKRTGEKVFLECVQDMDHENMFWYRQDPGLGLRLIYFSYDVKMKEKGDIPEGYSVSREKKERFSLILESASTNQTSMYLCASSLRTGRNTEAFFGQGTRLTVV.

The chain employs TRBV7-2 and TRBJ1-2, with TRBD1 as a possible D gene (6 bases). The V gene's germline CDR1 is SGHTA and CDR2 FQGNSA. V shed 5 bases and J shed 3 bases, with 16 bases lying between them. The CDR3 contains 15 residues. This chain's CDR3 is CASSPVGGRDYGYTF. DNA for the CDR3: TGTGCCAGCAGCCCCGTCGGGGGGCGCGACTATGGCTACACCTTC.

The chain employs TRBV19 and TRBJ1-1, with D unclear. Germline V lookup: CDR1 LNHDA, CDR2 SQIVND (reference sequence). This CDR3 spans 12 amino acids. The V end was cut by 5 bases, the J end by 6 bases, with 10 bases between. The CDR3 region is CASSLGRAEAFF. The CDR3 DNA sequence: TGTGCCAGTAGTCTAGGGCGGGCTGAAGCTTTCTTT. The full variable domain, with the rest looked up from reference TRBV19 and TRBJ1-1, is DGGITQSPKYLFRKEGQNVTLSCEQNLNHDAMYWYRQDPGQGLRLIYYSQIVNDFQKGDIAEGYSVSREKKESFPLTVTSAQKNPTAFYLCASSLGRAEAFFGQGTRLTVV.

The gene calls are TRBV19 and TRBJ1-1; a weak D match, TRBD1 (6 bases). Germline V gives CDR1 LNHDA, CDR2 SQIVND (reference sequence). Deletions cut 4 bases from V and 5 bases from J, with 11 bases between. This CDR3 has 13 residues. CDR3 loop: CASSSSGATEAFF. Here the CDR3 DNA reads TGTGCCAGTAGTAGTTCAGGGGCGACTGAAGCTTTCTTT.

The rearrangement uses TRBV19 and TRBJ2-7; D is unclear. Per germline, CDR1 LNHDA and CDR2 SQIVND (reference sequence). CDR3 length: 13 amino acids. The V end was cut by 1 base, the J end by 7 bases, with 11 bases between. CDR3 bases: TGTGCCAGTAGTATAGGGGCTCGTTGGGAGCAGTACTTC. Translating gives CASSIGARWEQYF.

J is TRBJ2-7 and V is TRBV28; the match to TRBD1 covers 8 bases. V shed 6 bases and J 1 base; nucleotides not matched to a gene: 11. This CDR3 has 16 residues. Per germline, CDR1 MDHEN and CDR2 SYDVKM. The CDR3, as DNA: TGTGCCAGCAGCTTAAGGCCCCAGGGGGCGTCCTACGAGCAGTACTTC. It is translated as CASSLRPQGASYEQYF.

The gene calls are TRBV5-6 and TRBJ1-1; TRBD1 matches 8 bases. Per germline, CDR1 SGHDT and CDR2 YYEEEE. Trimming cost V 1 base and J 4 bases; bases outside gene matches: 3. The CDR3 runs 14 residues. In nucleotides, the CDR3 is TGTGCCAGCAGCTTGATTACAGGGGGCACTGAAGCTTTCTTT. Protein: CASSLITGGTEAFF.

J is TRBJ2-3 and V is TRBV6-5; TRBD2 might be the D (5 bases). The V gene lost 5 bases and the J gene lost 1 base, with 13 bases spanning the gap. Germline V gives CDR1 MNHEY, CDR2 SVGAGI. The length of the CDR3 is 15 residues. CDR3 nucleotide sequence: TGTGCCAGCAGTAACCACCAGCGGCGCACAGATACGCAGTATTTT. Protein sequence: CASSNHQRRTDTQYF.

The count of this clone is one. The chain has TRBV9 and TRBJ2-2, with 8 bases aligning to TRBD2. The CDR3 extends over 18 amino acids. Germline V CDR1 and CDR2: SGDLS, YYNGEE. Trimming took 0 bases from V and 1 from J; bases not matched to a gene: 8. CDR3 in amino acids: CASSVARGGLMNTGELFF. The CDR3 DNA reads TGTGCCAGCAGCGTAGCTCGGGGGGGATTAATGAACACCGGGGAGCTGTTTTTT.